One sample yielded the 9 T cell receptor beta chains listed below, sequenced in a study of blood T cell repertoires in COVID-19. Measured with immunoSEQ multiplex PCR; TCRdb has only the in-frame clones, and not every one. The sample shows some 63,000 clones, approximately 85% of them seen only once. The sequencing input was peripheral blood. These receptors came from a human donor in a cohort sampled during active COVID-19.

The CDR3 is CASSLRRQGTRDEQYF. The CDR3 region has the DNA TGTGCCAGCAGCTTACGCCGACAGGGAACTCGGGACGAGCAGTACTTC. The chain is built from TRBV7-9 and TRBJ2-7, with 7 bases identical to TRBD1. V trimming: 2 bases; J trimming: 5 bases; junction bases outside the gene matches: 12. The CDR3 runs to 16 residues. Germline loops: CDR1 SEHNR, CDR2 FQNEAQ (reference sequence).

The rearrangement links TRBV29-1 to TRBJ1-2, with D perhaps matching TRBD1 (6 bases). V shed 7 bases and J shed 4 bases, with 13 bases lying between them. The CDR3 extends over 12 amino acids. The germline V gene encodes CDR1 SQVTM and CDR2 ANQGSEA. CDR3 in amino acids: CSAMDRTYGYTF. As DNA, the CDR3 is TGCAGCGCCATGGACAGAACCTATGGCTACACCTTC.

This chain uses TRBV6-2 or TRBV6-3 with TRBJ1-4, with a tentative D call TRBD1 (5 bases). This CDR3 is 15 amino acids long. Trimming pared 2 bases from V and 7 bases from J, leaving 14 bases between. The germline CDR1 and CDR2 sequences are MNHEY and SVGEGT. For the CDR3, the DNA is TGTGCCAGCAGTTACGGGGCCACTTGGAGTGAAAAACTGTTTTTT. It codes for CASSYGATWSEKLFF.

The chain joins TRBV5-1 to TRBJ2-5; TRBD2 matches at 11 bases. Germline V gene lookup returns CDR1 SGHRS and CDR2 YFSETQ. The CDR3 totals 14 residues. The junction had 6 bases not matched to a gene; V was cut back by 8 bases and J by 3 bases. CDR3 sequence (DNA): TGCGCCAGTAGCGGGGGGGCAGGTGAAGAGACCCAGTACTTC. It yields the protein CASSGGAGEETQYF. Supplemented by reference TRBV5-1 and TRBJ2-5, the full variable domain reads KAGVTQTPRYLIKTRGQQVTLSCSPISGHRSVSWYQQTPGQGLQFLFEYFSETQRNKGNFPGRFSGRQFSNSRSEMNVSTLELGDSALYLCASSGGAGEETQYFGPGTRLLVL.

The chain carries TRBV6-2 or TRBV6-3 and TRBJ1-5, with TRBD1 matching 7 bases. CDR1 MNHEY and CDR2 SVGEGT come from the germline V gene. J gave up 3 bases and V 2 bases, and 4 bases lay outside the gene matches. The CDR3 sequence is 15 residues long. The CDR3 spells CASSYGQVFNQPQHF. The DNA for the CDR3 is TGTGCCAGCAGTTACGGACAGGTCTTCAATCAGCCCCAGCATTTT.

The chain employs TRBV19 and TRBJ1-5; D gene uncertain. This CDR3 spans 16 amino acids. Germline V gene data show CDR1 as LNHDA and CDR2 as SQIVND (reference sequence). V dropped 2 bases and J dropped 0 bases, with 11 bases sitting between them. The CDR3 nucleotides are TGTGCCAGTAGTATAAGCGGCACTTATAGCAATCAGCCCCAGCATTTT. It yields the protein CASSISGTYSNQPQHF.

CDR3 sequence (DNA): TGTGCCAGCAGCTTAGAGGGACTAGCGGGACGTGAGCAGTTCTTC. Its protein is CASSLEGLAGREQFF. The chain couples TRBV11-2 to TRBJ2-1; 13 nucleotides line up with TRBD2. Germline values: CDR1 SGHAT, CDR2 FQNNGV. This CDR3 is built from 15 residues. The junction had 2 bases not matched to a gene; V was cut back by 0 bases and J by 9 bases.

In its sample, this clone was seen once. The CDR3 protein is CASVRSGSYNEQFF. The CDR3 DNA is TGTGCCAGCGTCCGGAGTGGCTCCTACAATGAGCAGTTCTTC. The gene calls are TRBV3-1 (or the pseudogene TRBV3-2) and TRBJ2-1; the D is unclear. Germline values: CDR1 LGHDT, CDR2 YNNKEL (reference sequence). V was pared by 8 bases and J by 0 bases, with 11 bases between. CDR3 length: 14 amino acids.

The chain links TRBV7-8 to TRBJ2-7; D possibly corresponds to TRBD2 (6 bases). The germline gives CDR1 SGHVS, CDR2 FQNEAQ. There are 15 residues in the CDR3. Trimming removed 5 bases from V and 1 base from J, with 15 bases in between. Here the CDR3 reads CASSPGQRASYEQYF. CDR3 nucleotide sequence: TGTGCCAGCAGCCCGGGCCAGCGGGCTTCCTACGAGCAGTACTTC.